This T cell receptor (beta chain) appears in the sequencing data of a study of cytomegalovirus exposure and HLA in healthy donors. Turning to the study itself: It was reported in a later analysis that the roughly 120 validation repertoires used the same platform as the 500 to 700 first-cohort repertoires.

TCRdb's table, derived via immunoSEQ multiplex PCR, lists solely in-frame clones and lacks some. The sample has about 170,000 clones, 86% seen once. Points from the study as a whole: Cytomegalovirus status was reportedly diagnosed by the classifier with high sensitivity and specificity. Confirmation in vitro established that a few CMV-associated chains were specific for CMV antigens. Listed as cytomegalovirus-associated were approximately 160 TCR beta chains.

This clone was detected once. Its antigen is unknown. The origin of this receptor is a woman aged 18-30 years in good health and CMV-seronegative. Specimen: PBMCs.

The CDR3 DNA follows: TGTGCCAGCAGTGAAGCGGACAGGGAGGCTAAGAGGGGCAACACCATATATTTT. This encodes CASSEADREAKRGNTIYF. V gene TRBV6-1 combines with J gene TRBJ1-3; 8 nucleotides match TRBD1. With 0 bases clipped from V and 7 bases from J, the junction kept 14 bases outside the gene matches. CDR3 length: 18 residues. Germline-derived CDR1 and CDR2 are MNHNS and SASEGT.